This entry features one T cell receptor beta chain sequence. Antigen unknown. TCRdb's table, derived via immunoSEQ multiplex PCR, lists solely in-frame clones and lacks some. Here the sample spans about 50,000 clones, 80% to 90% being singletons. Stated time point: baseline, week 1 (first vaccination visit). Noted treatment: pre-vaccination baseline after standard-of-care therapy. The sample comes from a study of a mutant IDH1 vaccine in newly diagnosed glioma. The overall study: Among treated patients, roughly 60% were male and about 40% female, and mean age was about 40 years. Former treatment meant radiotherapy, temozolomide, or both; the majority had gotten both.

General observations from the study: There were vaccine-induced immune responses in around 93% of the patients. Changes in top peripheral clonotypes did not appear linked to pseudoprogression.

Per the germline V gene, CDR1 is SGHDN and CDR2 is FVKESK. Trimming cost V 4 bases and J 10 bases, with 13 bases left between them. The CDR3 totals 12 residues. The sample here was PBMCs, taken from a glioma patient treated with radiotherapy, temozolomide or both. The source is a man in his forties with glioma. V and J are TRBV14 and TRBJ1-1; unclear D gene. CDR3 DNA: TGTGCCAGCAGCCCGAGTCCGGGCAGAGCTTTCTTT. Protein product: CASSPSPGRAFF.